The 10 T cell receptor beta chains given below trace back to one sample, sequenced in a study of blood T cells in healthy people across ages. The authors ran a second PCR of about 6 to 12 cycles using a sample-barcoded 5' primer and a J-beta primer mix. One entry per CDR3 protein results from TCRdb running MiXCR on the 5' RACE reads. The sample shows a few hundred thousand distinct CDR3 sequences, about 26% of them seen only once. In addition, the sample was reused for a study of T cells of mothers and their children.

Sample: blood. The receptors were sampled from a boy younger than 10 in good health.

The chain employs TRBV20-1 and TRBJ2-1, with 7 bases matching TRBD2. CDR1 and CDR2 from the germline V gene are DFQATT and SNEGSKA (reference sequence). The CDR3 spans 16 residues. The J segment lost 0 bases and the V segment lost 5 bases, leaving 10 bases of the junction unmatched. The CDR3 loop is CSARLGAGNSYNEQFF. CDR3 DNA sequence: TGCAGTGCTCGCCTAGGAGCGGGAAACTCCTACAATGAGCAGTTCTTC.

This chain joins TRBV29-1 and TRBJ2-3, with D unresolved. Trimming took 2 bases from V and 4 from J, leaving 7 bases between them. Per germline, CDR1 SQVTM and CDR2 ANQGSEA. There are 12 residues in the CDR3. CDR3 amino acids: CSVESTPDTQYF. The CDR3 DNA reads as TGCAGCGTTGAATCTACCCCAGATACGCAGTATTTT.

The chain links TRBV3-1 to TRBJ2-3; 7 bases match TRBD2. The CDR3 is made up of 15 amino acids. Germline V gives CDR1 LGHDT, CDR2 YNNKEL (reference sequence). V lost 8 bases to trimming and J lost 0 bases; unmatched junction nucleotides: 8. The CDR3 bases are TGTGCCAGCGAGACTAGCATGCCTAGCACAGATACGCAGTATTTT. The encoded protein is CASETSMPSTDTQYF.

The chain recombines TRBV2 with TRBJ2-5, with TRBD2 matching 7 bases. The length of the CDR3 is 13 residues. CDR1 and CDR2 (germline): SNHLY, FYNNEI. The trim removed 6 bases at V and 5 bases at J, leaving 6 bases unmatched. CDR3 protein: CASRREQRETQYF. The DNA of the CDR3 is TGTGCCAGCAGGCGGGAGCAAAGGGAGACCCAGTACTTC.

This chain connects TRBV19 to TRBJ2-1, with a possible D match to TRBD2 (5 bases). This CDR3 region has 16 residues. Germline assignment: CDR1 LNHDA and CDR2 SQIVND (reference sequence). V dropped 6 bases and J dropped 3 bases, with 18 bases sitting between them. Written as DNA, the CDR3 is TGTGCCAGTAGATCCTTACGGAGCGGCAACTACAATGAGCAGTTCTTC. Its protein product is CASRSLRSGNYNEQFF.

This clonotype showed up just a few times. V gene TRBV29-1 combines with J gene TRBJ2-3; no clear D gene. The germline V gene has CDR1 SQVTM and CDR2 ANQGSEA. The length of the CDR3 is 15 residues. V shed 6 bases and J shed 3 bases, with 19 bases lying between them. DNA for the CDR3: TGCAGCGTATCCCGCGGTACGGTTGGGACAGATACGCAGTATTTT. Protein: CSVSRGTVGTDTQYF.

In its sample, this clonotype was seen a few times. The chain has TRBV10-3 and TRBJ2-4; TRBD1 agrees at 8 bases. The CDR3 runs 16 residues. J gave up 1 base and V 6 bases, and 8 bases lay outside the gene matches. Germline V gene lookup returns CDR1 ENHRY and CDR2 SYGVKD. The CDR3 sequence is CAISAGQEGAKNIQYF. Written as DNA, the CDR3 is TGTGCCATCAGCGCGGGACAGGAAGGGGCCAAAAACATTCAGTACTTC.

The chain links TRBV23-1 to TRBJ1-4; the D gene is possibly TRBD1 (6 bases). TRBV23-1 is sorted into the ORF group, with uncertain function. V shed 2 bases and J shed 8 bases, with 24 bases lying between them. The CDR3 runs to 18 residues. The CDR3 loop reads CASSQRAPGAIGEEKLFF. The CDR3 region has the DNA TGCGCCAGCAGTCAAAGGGCCCCAGGGGCGATAGGAGAGGAAAAACTGTTTTTT.

This clonotype was observed a handful of times. The CDR3 sequence is CSAIPRENEQFF. The CDR3 nucleotides read TGCAGTGCTATTCCCAGGGAGAATGAGCAGTTCTTC. This chain connects TRBV20-1 to TRBJ2-1, with D perhaps TRBD1 or TRBD2 (5 bases each). V gave up 4 bases and J gave up 7 bases, with 11 bases separating them. Germline CDR1 and CDR2: DFQATT and SNEGSKA (reference sequence). This CDR3 spans 12 amino acids.

The gene calls are TRBV29-1 and TRBJ2-1; the D is unclear. The CDR3 contains 12 residues. The V end was cut by 6 bases, the J end by 8 bases, with 14 bases between. From germline, CDR1 is SQVTM and CDR2 ANQGSEA. The CDR3 DNA follows: TGCAGCGTCCCTCCAAGAAACGATGAGCAGTTCTTC. Protein sequence: CSVPPRNDEQFF.